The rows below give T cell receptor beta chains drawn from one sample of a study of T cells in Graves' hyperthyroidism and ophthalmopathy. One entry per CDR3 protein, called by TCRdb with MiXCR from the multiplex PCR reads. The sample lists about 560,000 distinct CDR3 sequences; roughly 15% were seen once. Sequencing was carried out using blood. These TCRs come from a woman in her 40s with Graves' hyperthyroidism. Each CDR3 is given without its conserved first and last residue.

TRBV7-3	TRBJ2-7	ASSPEGLTYEQY
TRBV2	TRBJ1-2	ASSEIQGVGYGYT
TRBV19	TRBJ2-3	ASSIGGRATDTQY
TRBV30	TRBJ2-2	AWRARDILTGELF
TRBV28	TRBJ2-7	ASSSPDRLGYEQY
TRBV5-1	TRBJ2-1	ASSDSGSNYNEQF
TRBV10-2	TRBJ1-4	ASSESNLEKLF
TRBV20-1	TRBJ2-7	SASFGSLDEQY
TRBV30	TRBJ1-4	ACRTGGGEKLF
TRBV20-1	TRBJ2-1	SASRSSGINEQF
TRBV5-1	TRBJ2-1	ASSVQGDEQF
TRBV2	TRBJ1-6	ASSEGGPGNSPLH
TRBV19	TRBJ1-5	ASSLTGGAGPQH
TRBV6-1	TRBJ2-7	ASSEVYGSSYEQY
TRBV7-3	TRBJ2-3	ASSLGRDPYTQY
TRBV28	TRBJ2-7	ASRGMGTEQY
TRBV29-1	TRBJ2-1	SVDNLAGANEQF
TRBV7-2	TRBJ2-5	ASSLYLAQETQY
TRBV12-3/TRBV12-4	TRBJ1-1	ASSFRQTEAF
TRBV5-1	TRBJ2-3	ASSLKRALGHPSTDTQY
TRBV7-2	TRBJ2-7	ASSLWTGGPHNEQY
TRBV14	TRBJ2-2	ATPERSNTGELF
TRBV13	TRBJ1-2	ASSPKPGTSLANYGYT
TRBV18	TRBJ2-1	ASSPPTGGPQIYNEQF
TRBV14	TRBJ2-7	ASSRQGYYGYEQY
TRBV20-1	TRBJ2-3	SAKGLVNGDTQY
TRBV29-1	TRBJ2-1	SVDWGDTNNEQF
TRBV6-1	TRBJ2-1	ASTGLGYNEQF
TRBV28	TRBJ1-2	ASSWRTGFYGYT
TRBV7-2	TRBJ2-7	ASSLGGRTYEQY
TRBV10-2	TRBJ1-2	ASTPTANYGYT
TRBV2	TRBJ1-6	ASSAGNSPLH
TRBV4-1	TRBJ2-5	ASSQAEQGGETQY
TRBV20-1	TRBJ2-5	SAGAGTGGGETQY
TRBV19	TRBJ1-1	ASSMDSWNTEAF
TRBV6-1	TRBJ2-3	ASSEAGLAGADTQY
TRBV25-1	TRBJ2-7	ASSGNPDEQY
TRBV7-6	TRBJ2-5	ASSFGTAETQY
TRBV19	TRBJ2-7	ASGQADIYEQY
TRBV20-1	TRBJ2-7	SARDWEGVGEQY
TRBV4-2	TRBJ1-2	ASSPEDANYGYT
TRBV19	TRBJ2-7	ASSMAPSYEQY
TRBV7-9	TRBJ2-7	ASSLAIAGAYEQY
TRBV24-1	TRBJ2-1	ATSDGTQFYNEQF
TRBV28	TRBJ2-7	ASSFPSGGYEQY
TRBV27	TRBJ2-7	ASSPDRTWGAEQY
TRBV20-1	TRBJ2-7	SASGLAGAYEQY
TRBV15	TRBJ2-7	ATSTPGAGIHYEQY